The 18 T cell receptor beta chains below all came from one sample that was sequenced in a study of lymphopenia after photon versus proton radiotherapy. The data were produced by immunoSEQ multiplex PCR, yet TCRdb's version contains in-frame clones alone and is incomplete. In the table there are 55,000 to 70,000 clones, around 88% of which are singletons. Specimen: peripheral blood, collected from a patient treated with photon-based radiotherapy. The receptors come from a man aged 40-50 years with gastric cancer.

The chain couples TRBV7-2 to TRBJ2-3; 13 nucleotides align to TRBD2. CDR1 and CDR2 from the germline V gene are SGHTA and FQGNSA. This CDR3 has 19 amino acids. V trimming: 0 bases; J trimming: 0 bases; junction bases outside the gene matches: 6. The DNA for the CDR3 is TGTGCCAGCAGCTTAGCGCGACTAGCGGGGGGTCCTAGCACAGATACGCAGTATTTT. This translates into CASSLARLAGGPSTDTQYF.

The rearrangement links TRBV19 to TRBJ1-1; TRBD1 might be the D (5 bases). The germline V gene has CDR1 LNHDA and CDR2 SQIVND (reference sequence). The length of the CDR3 is 15 residues. V was pared by 3 bases and J by 4 bases, with 15 bases between. The CDR3 sequence is CASSIAAGAGTEAFF. The CDR3 DNA sequence: TGTGCCAGTAGTATTGCCGCCGGGGCGGGCACTGAAGCTTTCTTT.

This chain links TRBV7-9 with TRBJ2-1; TRBD2 might be the D (5 bases). This CDR3 has 12 amino acids. Germline assignment: CDR1 SEHNR and CDR2 FQNEAQ (reference sequence). V dropped 4 bases and J dropped 9 bases, with 10 bases sitting between them. The CDR3 spells CASSSIAGEQFF. CDR3 sequence (DNA): TGTGCCAGCAGCTCTATCGCGGGTGAGCAGTTCTTC. The entire variable domain, with the rest obtained from reference TRBV7-9 and TRBJ2-1, is as follows: DTGVSQNPRHKITKRGQNVTFRCDPISEHNRLYWYRQTLGQGPEFLTYFQNEAQLEKSRLLSDRFSAERPKGSFSTLEIQRTEQGDSAMYLCASSSIAGEQFFGPGTRLTVL.

The chain combines TRBV7-8 with TRBJ1-2; a weak D match, TRBD1 (6 bases). Germline-derived CDR1 and CDR2 are SGHVS and FQNEAQ. This CDR3 contains 16 residues. V was trimmed by 5 bases and J by 3 bases, leaving 19 bases between them. In DNA form, the CDR3 reads TGTGCCAGCAGCGAGAAGCCCCATGCAGGGGACTATGGCTACACCTTC. Translation gives CASSEKPHAGDYGYTF. Drawing the rest from reference TRBV7-8 and TRBJ1-2, the complete variable domain is GAGVSQSPRYKVAKRGQDVALRCDPISGHVSLFWYQQALGQGPEFLTYFQNEAQLDKSGLPSDRFFAERPEGSVSTLKIQRTQQEDSAVYLCASSEKPHAGDYGYTFGSGTRLTVV.

The rearrangement links TRBV2 to TRBJ2-5; 8 bases match TRBD2. Germline loops: CDR1 SNHLY, CDR2 FYNNEI. CDR3 length: 14 amino acids. The CDR3: CATTPGGPRETQYF. The CDR3 DNA reads as TGTGCTACCACCCCGGGGGGGCCTAGAGAGACCCAGTACTTC.

This chain uses TRBV2 with TRBJ1-2; D not certain. Germline CDR1 is SNHLY and CDR2 is FYNNEI. The CDR3 loop spans 15 amino acids. V was pared by 5 bases and J by 5 bases, with 18 bases between. The chain's CDR3 is CASSFRAGTGYGYTF. CDR3 DNA: TGTGCCAGCAGTTTTCGGGCGGGAACGGGATATGGCTACACCTTC.

The rearrangement joins TRBV11-2 to TRBJ2-5; possibly TRBD2 for D (6 bases). Germline V gene data show CDR1 as SGHAT and CDR2 as FQNNGV. CDR3 length: 13 residues. The V gene lost 5 bases and the J gene lost 9 bases, with 16 bases spanning the gap. The CDR3 sequence is CASSHGGLGAQYF. CDR3 nucleotides: TGTGCCAGCAGCCACGGAGGGCTAGGGGCCCAGTACTTC.

J is TRBJ2-2 and V is TRBV15; 10 nucleotides line up with TRBD2. The germline V gene has CDR1 LNHNV and CDR2 YYDKDF (reference sequence). This CDR3 has 18 amino acids. V lost 0 bases and J lost 4; bases outside the gene matches: 8. The CDR3 DNA follows: TGTGCCACCAGCAGAGATGGGCTAGCGGGGGATGTCACCGGGGAGCTGTTTTTT. This gives the protein CATSRDGLAGDVTGELFF.

V and J are TRBV30 and TRBJ2-6; possibly TRBD2 for D (6 bases). Germline V gene sequence: CDR1 GTSNPN, CDR2 SVGIG (reference sequence). V dropped 2 bases and J dropped 4 bases, with 24 bases sitting between them. The CDR3 spans 19 residues. The CDR3: CAWSWSPGLGGVGANVLTF. In nucleotides, the CDR3 is TGTGCCTGGAGTTGGAGTCCCGGGTTGGGCGGGGTAGGGGCCAACGTCCTGACTTTC.

The gene calls are TRBV5-1 and TRBJ2-7; perhaps TRBD2 as D (7 bases). V dropped 6 bases and J dropped 0 bases, with 19 bases sitting between them. Germline CDR1 and CDR2: SGHRS and YFSETQ. The CDR3 is made up of 16 amino acids. CDR3 amino acids: CASTPGRGPSSYEQYF. CDR3 nucleotides: TGCGCCAGCACTCCTGGGCGGGGGCCAAGCTCCTACGAGCAGTACTTC.

Details on this clone: The junction does not match germline at one end; this may be a read error. The V call is TRBV20-1, the J call TRBJ1-1; D is perhaps TRBD1 (6 bases). Per the germline V gene, CDR1 is DFQATT and CDR2 is SNEGSKA (reference sequence). CDR3 size: 10 residues. CDR3 loop: CSASSPGAGF. CDR3 bases: TGCAGTGCTTCCAGCCCAGGGGCGGGTTTT.

V and J are TRBV4-2 and TRBJ1-1; D not certain. Trimming pared 0 bases from V and 5 bases from J, leaving 10 bases between. Germline V gene lookup returns CDR1 LGHNA and CDR2 YNFKEQ. The CDR3 is 14 residues long. The DNA of the CDR3 is TGTGCCAGCAGCCAAGACAGGCTGGGGACTGAAGCTTTCTTT. Its protein is CASSQDRLGTEAFF.

The sample holds one count of this clone. V and J are TRBV7-2 and TRBJ2-3, with D uncertain. The CDR3 totals 14 residues. CDR1 and CDR2 from the germline V gene are SGHTA and FQGNSA. The V end was cut by 5 bases, the J end by 8 bases, with 17 bases between. In DNA form, the CDR3 reads TGTGCCAGCAGCATACCCGACCGACTCGGTACGCAGTATTTT. Translated, it gives CASSIPDRLGTQYF.

The genes are TRBV4-1 and TRBJ2-7; no definite D call. Deletions cut 4 bases from V and 2 bases from J, with 12 bases between. CDR3 size: 14 residues. In germline, CDR1 is MGHRA, CDR2 YSYEKL. CDR3 sequence reads: CASSPVGSTYEQYF. In DNA, the CDR3 is TGCGCCAGCAGCCCAGTGGGCTCTACCTACGAGCAGTACTTC.

This clone was counted once. The V call is TRBV6-6, the J call TRBJ1-1, with D hard to call. The CDR3 sequence is 14 residues long. The V gene lost 2 bases and the J gene lost 6 bases, with 13 bases spanning the gap. Per the germline V gene, CDR1 is MNHNY and CDR2 is SVGAGI (reference sequence). This CDR3 reads CASSYPGTQAEAFF. The CDR3 region has the DNA TGTGCCAGCAGTTACCCGGGAACTCAGGCTGAAGCTTTCTTT.

The genes are TRBV4-3 and TRBJ1-4; possibly TRBD1 for D (5 bases). Trimming took off 1 base at V and 6 bases at J, with 12 bases between the two ends. Germline loops: CDR1 LGHNA, CDR2 YSLEER. The CDR3 has 15 residues. The CDR3 region is CASSQGGQGHEKLFF. The CDR3, as DNA: TGCGCCAGCAGCCAAGGGGGCCAGGGACATGAAAAACTGTTTTTT.

V and J are TRBV19 and TRBJ1-2; D gene unclear. This CDR3 contains 13 residues. Per germline, CDR1 LNHDA and CDR2 SQIVND (reference sequence). Trimming removed 4 bases at V and 4 bases at J, with 10 bases between. This CDR3 is CASSSGRFYGYTF. As DNA, the CDR3 is TGTGCCAGTAGTAGTGGCCGCTTCTATGGCTACACCTTC.

V gene TRBV4-1 combines with J gene TRBJ1-4; D is unresolved. The germline gives CDR1 MGHRA, CDR2 YSYEKL. The CDR3 contains 18 residues. Trimming removed 1 base from V and 7 bases from J, with 22 bases in between. In DNA, the CDR3 is TGCGCCAGCAGCCAAGCGGGGAGGTCCGAAGCCGTGGGTGAAAAACTGTTTTTT. This sequence encodes CASSQAGRSEAVGEKLFF.